This record concerns one T cell receptor beta chain sequence. Its specific antigen is unknown. No base-level quality is on record; no much larger clone is a single base apart. In Seattle, one collaborating source enrolled patients while the infection was active and tracked those patients longitudinally over the course of disease. Collaborating institutions collected whole blood in K2EDTA tubes following their own protocols. For TCRbeta analysis, collaborators shipped samples as frozen whole blood, isolated PBMCs, or DNA extracted from either of those sample types. The data were taken from a study of blood T cell repertoires in COVID-19 (dated by TCRdb to the early 2020s). Concerning the study at large: Samples from collaborators originated in the United States, Italy and Spain and spanned both the acute and convalescent phases of COVID-19. Where available, HLA class I and class II types were taken from metadata supplied by the sample provider and were not determined by assay-based typing. Nearly every sample came with metadata listing a de-identified subject ID, COVID-19 status, age in years and sex. The repertoires were released in a freely available public database meant as a resource for research on the immune response to SARS-CoV-2. The samples were drawn from two sources: the first 160 participants of the ongoing ImmuneRACE study, and 1,254 subjects contributed by 6 global collaborators. Deeply sampled blood TCRbeta repertoires from subjects exposed to, actively infected with, or recovered from COVID-19 were included in the dataset. The material from the prospective study consisted of cDNA or gDNA derived from T cells, B-cell-depleted T cells, or PBMCs.

Overall study outcomes, separate from this receptor: The quantity of clinical and demographic metadata differed by source and by participant and was supplied without curation.

The immunoSEQ Assay, a bias-controlled multiplex PCR, was used to amplify TCRbeta CDR3 regions from genomic DNA. Processing in the source paper ran as follows. Within the assay, amplification of reference gene primers was used to estimate how many nucleated cells each sample contained. To quantify the absolute abundance of each unique TCRbeta CDR3 rearrangement, sequence reads were collapsed and filtered. For each sample, productive Simpson clonality was calculated by taking the square root of Simpson's diversity index across productive rearrangements. What TCRdb holds here is the immuneACCESS table cut down to in-frame rearrangements. Part of the clones is not present; checked against another copy, under half of the missing clones reflect an unresolved V gene, and the others are unexplained. V and J calls and clone size are given by that table; D and trimming were obtained from the DNA. This sample lists over 150,000 clones; approximately 81% were detected once. The ten largest clones capture 7.5% to 8.5% of the sample.

CDR1 and CDR2 (KGHSH, LQKENI) derive from the germline V gene. V was cut back by 3 bases and J by 4 bases, leaving a gap of 9 bases between them. The CDR3 starts with the cysteine, ends with the phenylalanine, and has 13 residues. The DNA shown is the 39-base CDR3, in frame from base 1. The sequenced sample was peripheral blood. The source of this sequence is a woman in her fifties or sixties with COVID-19, enrolled during active disease. The receptor chain draws on TRBV18 and TRBJ2-5; possibly the D gene is TRBD1, per 5 matching bases. The CDR3 protein sequence reads: CASSPGRRETQYF. The nucleotide sequence is TGTGCCAGCTCACCGGGGCGCCGAGAGACCCAGTACTTC. Full variable domain (CDR3 extended with the reference TRBV18 and TRBJ2-5 proteins): NAGVMQNPRHLVRRRGQEARLRCSPMKGHSHVYWYRQLPEEGLKFMVYLQKENIIDESGMPKERFSAEFPKEGPSILRIQQVVRGDSAAYFCASSPGRRETQYFGPGTRLLVL.